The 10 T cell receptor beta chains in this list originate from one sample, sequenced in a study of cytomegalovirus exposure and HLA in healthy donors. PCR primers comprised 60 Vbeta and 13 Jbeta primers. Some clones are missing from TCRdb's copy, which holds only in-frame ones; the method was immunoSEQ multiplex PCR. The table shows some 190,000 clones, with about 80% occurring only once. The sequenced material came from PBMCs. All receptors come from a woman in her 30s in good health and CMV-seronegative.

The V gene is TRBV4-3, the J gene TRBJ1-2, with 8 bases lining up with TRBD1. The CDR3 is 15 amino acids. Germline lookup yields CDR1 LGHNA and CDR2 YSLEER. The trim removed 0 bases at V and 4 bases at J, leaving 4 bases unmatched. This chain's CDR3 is CASSQDVDRVYGYTF. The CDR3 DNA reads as TGCGCCAGCAGCCAAGATGTGGACAGGGTCTATGGCTACACCTTC.

DNA for the CDR3: TGTGCCAGCAGCTTAATAAGGAGACCCTACGAGCAGTACTTC. Amino acids: CASSLIRRPYEQYF. This chain links TRBV7-9 with TRBJ2-7; unclear D gene. Trimming removed 2 bases at V and 2 bases at J, with 10 bases between. This CDR3 comprises 14 residues. Per germline, CDR1 SEHNR and CDR2 FQNEAQ (reference sequence).

CDR3 amino acids: CASSYSGTDEKLFF. The CDR3 nucleotides are TGTGCCAGCAGCTACTCCGGGACAGACGAAAAACTGTTTTTT. The chain carries TRBV7-9 and TRBJ1-4; 7 bases are a match to TRBD1. Per germline, CDR1 SEHNR and CDR2 FQNEAQ (reference sequence). V trimming: 4 bases; J trimming: 8 bases; junction bases outside the gene matches: 7. The CDR3 spans 14 residues.

CDR3 nucleotide sequence: TGTGCCAGCAGCCGGGTGGGTAACACTGAAGCTTTCTTT. Amino acids: CASSRVGNTEAFF. V gene TRBV9 combines with J gene TRBJ1-1; D uncertain. Per the germline V gene, CDR1 is SGDLS and CDR2 is YYNGEE. V was pared by 4 bases and J by 2 bases, with 9 bases between. CDR3 length: 13 amino acids.

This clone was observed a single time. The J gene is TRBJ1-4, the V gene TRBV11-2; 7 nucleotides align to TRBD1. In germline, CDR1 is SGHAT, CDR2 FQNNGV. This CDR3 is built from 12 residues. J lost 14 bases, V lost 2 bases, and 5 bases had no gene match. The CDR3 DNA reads TGTGCCAGCAGCTTACAGGGGACAGATCTGTTTTTT. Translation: CASSLQGTDLFF.

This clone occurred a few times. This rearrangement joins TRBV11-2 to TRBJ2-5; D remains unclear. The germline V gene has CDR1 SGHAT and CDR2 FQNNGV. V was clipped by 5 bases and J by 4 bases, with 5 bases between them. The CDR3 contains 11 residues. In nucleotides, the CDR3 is TGTGCCAGCAGCCTCGTAGAGACCCAGTACTTC. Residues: CASSLVETQYF.

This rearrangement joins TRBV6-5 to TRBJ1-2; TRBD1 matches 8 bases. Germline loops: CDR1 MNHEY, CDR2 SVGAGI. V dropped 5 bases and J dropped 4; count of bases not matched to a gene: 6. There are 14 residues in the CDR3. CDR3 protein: CASSLTGAGYGYTF. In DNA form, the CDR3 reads TGTGCCAGCAGTCTGACAGGGGCCGGCTATGGCTACACCTTC.

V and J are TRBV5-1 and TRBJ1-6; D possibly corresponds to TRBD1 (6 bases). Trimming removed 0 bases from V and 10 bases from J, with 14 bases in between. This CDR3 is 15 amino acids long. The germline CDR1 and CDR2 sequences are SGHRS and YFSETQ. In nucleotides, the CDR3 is TGCGCCAGCAGCTTGGAAGGCAGGGGTTTCTCACCCCTCCACTTT. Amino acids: CASSLEGRGFSPLHF. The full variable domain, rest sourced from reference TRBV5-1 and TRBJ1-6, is KAGVTQTPRYLIKTRGQQVTLSCSPISGHRSVSWYQQTPGQGLQFLFEYFSETQRNKGNFPGRFSGRQFSNSRSEMNVSTLELGDSALYLCASSLEGRGFSPLHFGNGTRLTVT.

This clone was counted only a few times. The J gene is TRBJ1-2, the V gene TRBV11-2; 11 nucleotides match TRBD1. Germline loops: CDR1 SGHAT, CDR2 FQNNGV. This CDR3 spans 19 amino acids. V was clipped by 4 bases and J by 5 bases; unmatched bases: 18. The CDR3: CASSSNLGDRGGLLYGYTF. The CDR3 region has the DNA TGTGCCAGCAGCTCCAACCTTGGGGACAGGGGGGGGTTATTATATGGCTACACCTTC.

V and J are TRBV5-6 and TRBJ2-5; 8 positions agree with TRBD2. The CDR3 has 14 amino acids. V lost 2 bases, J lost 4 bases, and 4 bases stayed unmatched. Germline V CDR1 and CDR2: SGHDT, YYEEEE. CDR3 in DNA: TGTGCCAGCAGCTTAGCAAGCGGGGGAGAGACCCAGTACTTC. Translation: CASSLASGGETQYF.